Listed below are T cell receptor beta chains from one sample, sequenced in a study of blood T cell repertoires in COVID-19. The data were produced by immunoSEQ multiplex PCR, yet TCRdb's version contains in-frame clones alone and is incomplete. The sample carries some 220,000 clones, 80% to 90% recorded once. Material for sequencing was peripheral blood. The receptors shown here come from a man between 45 and 60 years old with active or convalescent COVID-19. The conserved cysteine and the conserved F or W are not part of the CDR3 here. Clone size, where shown, is once, few, many, or a class for clones that have expanded.

j_call v_call clone_size cdr3_aa
TRBJ2-7 TRBV30 few AWGPWGYRYEQY
TRBJ1-6 TRBV4-3 . ASSQFPGTGLALH
TRBJ1-6 TRBV18 . ASSSTDGSSPLH
TRBJ1-4 TRBV6-2/TRBV6-3 . ASSPRREKLF
TRBJ2-3 TRBV5-1 once ASSLVPLPTGQGDTQY
TRBJ1-4 TRBV29-1 . SVDGGDEKLF
TRBJ2-7 TRBV4-3 . ASSQDRGRGESYGQY
TRBJ2-7 TRBV4-3 . ASSQERLAGGIPYEQY
TRBJ1-2 TRBV4-3 . ASSSRQGTNYGYT
TRBJ2-5 TRBV14 . ASSQVVRGGPQY
TRBJ2-1 TRBV7-8 . ASSGGETESSYNEQF
TRBJ2-4 TRBV4-1 . ASSPHGNIQY
TRBJ1-6 TRBV7-8 once ASSLTGRALRESSYNSPLH
TRBJ2-3 TRBV4-1 . ASNLLAGSPTDTQY
TRBJ1-4 TRBV5-1 . ASSPGVLLDATNEKLF
TRBJ1-2 TRBV5-5 . ASSLGQGWDNYGYT
TRBJ2-5 TRBV11-2 . ASSFLPGVQETQY
TRBJ1-2 TRBV7-2 . ASSLGQTPRGYT
TRBJ2-1 TRBV28 once ASSPPRRGDNEQF
TRBJ2-5 TRBV7-2 . ASSLPGVETQY
TRBJ2-1 TRBV2 . ASRPWTSGRANEQF
TRBJ2-1 TRBV7-8 few ASSLGSGTSRNNEQF
TRBJ2-1 TRBV4-3 . ASSQDRASGNRDEQF
TRBJ1-2 TRBV11-2 . ASSPTGANYGYT
TRBJ1-5 TRBV27 . ASTSGGNQPQH
TRBJ2-7 TRBV6-2/TRBV6-3 . ASSPPPGGGYEQY
TRBJ2-7 TRBV2 . ASSESPTSGSYEQY
TRBJ1-4 TRBV9 few ASSTRDRVNEKLF
TRBJ1-1 TRBV2 . ASSETPGMNTEAF